This T cell receptor (beta chain) was captured in a study of blood T cell repertoires in COVID-19. Clinical history as reported by participants underpinned cohort assignment. Per the germline V gene, CDR1 is WNHNN and CDR2 is SYGVQD (reference sequence). Trimming cost V 2 bases and J 6 bases, with 10 bases left between them. This CDR3 comprises 13 residues. Clones were read by immunoSEQ multiplex PCR, and TCRdb kept only the in-frame ones, dropping some. The sample lists 140,000 to 150,000 clones; 84% were seen once. The sample was PBMCs or T cells enriched from blood (not recorded which). This clonotype was sampled from a woman in her 50s who had been exposed to COVID-19. This chain joins TRBV10-1 and TRBJ1-1; a weak D match, TRBD1 (5 bases). The CDR3 DNA reads TGCGCCAGCAGTGAGAGGGGTTCCGCTGAAGCTTTCTTT. It is translated as CASSERGSAEAFF.